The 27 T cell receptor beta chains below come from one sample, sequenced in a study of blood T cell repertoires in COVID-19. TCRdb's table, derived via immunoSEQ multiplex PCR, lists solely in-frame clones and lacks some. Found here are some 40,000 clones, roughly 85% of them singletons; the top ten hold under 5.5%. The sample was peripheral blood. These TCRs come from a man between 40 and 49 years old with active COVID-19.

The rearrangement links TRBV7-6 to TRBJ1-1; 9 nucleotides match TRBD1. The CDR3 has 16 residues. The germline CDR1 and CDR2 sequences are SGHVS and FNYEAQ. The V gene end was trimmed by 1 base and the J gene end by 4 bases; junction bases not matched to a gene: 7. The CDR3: CASSLVDRGFGTEAFF. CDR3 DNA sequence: TGTGCCAGCAGCTTAGTGGACAGGGGATTCGGCACTGAAGCTTTCTTT.

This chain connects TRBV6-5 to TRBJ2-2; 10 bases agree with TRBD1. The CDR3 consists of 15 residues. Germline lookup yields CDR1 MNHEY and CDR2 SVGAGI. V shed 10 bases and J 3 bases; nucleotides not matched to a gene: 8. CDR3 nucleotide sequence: TGTGCCACTGAATCCGGGACAGGGGACACCGGGGAGCTGTTTTTT. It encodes CATESGTGDTGELFF.

CDR3 sequence: CASSPSGTGDYGYTF. Written as DNA, the CDR3 is TGTGCCAGCTCACCAAGCGGGACAGGGGACTATGGCTACACCTTC. The chain has TRBV18 and TRBJ1-2; TRBD1 matches at 10 bases. Losses at the gene ends were 2 bases for V and 3 bases for J; bases not matched to a gene: 3. From germline, CDR1 is KGHSH and CDR2 LQKENI. The CDR3 has 15 amino acids.

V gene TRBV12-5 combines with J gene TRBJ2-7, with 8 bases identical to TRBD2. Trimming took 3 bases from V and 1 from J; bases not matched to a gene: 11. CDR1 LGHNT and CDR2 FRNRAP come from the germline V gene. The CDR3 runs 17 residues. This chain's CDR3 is CASGFFRGSGESYEQYF. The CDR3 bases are TGTGCTAGTGGTTTTTTTAGGGGTAGCGGGGAATCCTACGAGCAGTACTTC.

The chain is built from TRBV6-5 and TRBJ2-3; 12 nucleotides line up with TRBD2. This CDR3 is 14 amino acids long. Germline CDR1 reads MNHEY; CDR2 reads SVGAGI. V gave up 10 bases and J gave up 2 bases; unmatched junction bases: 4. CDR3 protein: CATRTSGNTDTQYF. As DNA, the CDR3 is TGTGCCACCAGGACTAGCGGGAACACAGATACGCAGTATTTT.

CDR3 nucleotide sequence: TGTGCCAGCAGTTTATCTTCCTTCACAGATACGCAGTATTTT. Translation: CASSLSSFTDTQYF. J is TRBJ2-3 and V is TRBV27; D is undetermined. The germline V gene has CDR1 MNHEY and CDR2 SMNVEV (reference sequence). The CDR3 extends over 14 amino acids. Trimming pared 0 bases from V and 2 bases from J, leaving 6 bases between.

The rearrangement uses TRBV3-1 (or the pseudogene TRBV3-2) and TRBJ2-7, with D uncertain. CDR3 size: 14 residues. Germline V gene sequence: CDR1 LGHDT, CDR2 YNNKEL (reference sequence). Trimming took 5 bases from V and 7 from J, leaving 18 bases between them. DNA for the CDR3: TGTGCCAGCAGCTTACAATCAGTGGCGCGGGAGCAGTACTTC. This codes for CASSLQSVAREQYF.

CDR3 nucleotide sequence: TGCGCCAGCAGCCAAGAACCAGGTTCTAACTATGGCTACACCTTC. Translation: CASSQEPGSNYGYTF. J is TRBJ1-2 and V is TRBV4-1, with D uncertain. Per germline, CDR1 MGHRA and CDR2 YSYEKL. V lost 0 bases and J 0 bases, leaving 8 bases between the germline ends. This CDR3 is 15 amino acids long.

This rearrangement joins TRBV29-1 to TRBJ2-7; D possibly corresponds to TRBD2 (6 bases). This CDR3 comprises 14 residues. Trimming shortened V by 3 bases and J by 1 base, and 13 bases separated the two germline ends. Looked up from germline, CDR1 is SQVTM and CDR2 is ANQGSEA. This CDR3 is CSVERGVGSYEQYF. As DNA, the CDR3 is TGCAGCGTTGAGCGGGGAGTAGGATCCTACGAGCAGTACTTC.

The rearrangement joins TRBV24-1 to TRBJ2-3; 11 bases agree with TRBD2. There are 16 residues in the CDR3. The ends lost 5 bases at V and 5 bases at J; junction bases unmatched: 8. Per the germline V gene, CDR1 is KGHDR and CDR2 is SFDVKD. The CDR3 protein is CATSALGLADQDTQYF. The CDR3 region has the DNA TGTGCCACCAGTGCCCTGGGACTAGCGGACCAAGATACGCAGTATTTT.

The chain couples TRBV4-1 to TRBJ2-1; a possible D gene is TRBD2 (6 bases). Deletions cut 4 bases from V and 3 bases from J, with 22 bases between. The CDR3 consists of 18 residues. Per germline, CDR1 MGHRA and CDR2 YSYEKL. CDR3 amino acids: CASSPSGPGSHVYNEQFF. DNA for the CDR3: TGCGCCAGCAGCCCATCAGGGCCCGGGAGCCATGTCTACAATGAGCAGTTCTTC.

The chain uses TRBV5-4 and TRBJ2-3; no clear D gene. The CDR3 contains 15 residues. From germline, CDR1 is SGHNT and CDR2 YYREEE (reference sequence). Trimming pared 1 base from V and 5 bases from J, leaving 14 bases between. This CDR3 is CASSLKPGGLDTQYF. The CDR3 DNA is TGTGCCAGCAGCTTGAAACCCGGCGGTCTAGATACGCAGTATTTT.

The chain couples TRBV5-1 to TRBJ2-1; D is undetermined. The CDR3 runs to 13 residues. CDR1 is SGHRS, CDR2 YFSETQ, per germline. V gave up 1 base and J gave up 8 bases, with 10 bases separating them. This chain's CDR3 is CASSLRGNHEQFF. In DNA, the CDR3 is TGCGCCAGCAGCTTGCGCGGCAATCATGAGCAGTTCTTC.

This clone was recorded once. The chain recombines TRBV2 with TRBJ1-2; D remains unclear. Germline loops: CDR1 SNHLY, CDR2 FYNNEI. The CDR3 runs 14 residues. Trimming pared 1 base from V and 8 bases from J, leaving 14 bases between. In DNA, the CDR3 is TGTGCCAGCAGTGAAGTGGCCCCAGCGGGAGGCTACACCTTC. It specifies CASSEVAPAGGYTF.

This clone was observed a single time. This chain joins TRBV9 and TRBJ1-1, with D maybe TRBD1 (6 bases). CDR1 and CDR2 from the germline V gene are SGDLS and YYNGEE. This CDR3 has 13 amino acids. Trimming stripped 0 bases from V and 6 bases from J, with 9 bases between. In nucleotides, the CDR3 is TGTGCCAGCAGCGTAGTGGACAGCCCTGAAGCTTTCTTT. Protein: CASSVVDSPEAFF.

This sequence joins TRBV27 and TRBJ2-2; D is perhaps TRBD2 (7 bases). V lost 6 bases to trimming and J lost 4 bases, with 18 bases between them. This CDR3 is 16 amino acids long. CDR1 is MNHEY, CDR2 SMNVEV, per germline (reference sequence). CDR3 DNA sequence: TGTGCCAGCAGGGGGGGTGCGGGGGCCGGCACCGGGGAGCTGTTTTTT. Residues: CASRGGAGAGTGELFF.

CDR3 sequence reads: CASSPGIGEKLFF. The CDR3 nucleotides read TGTGCCAGCAGCCCAGGGATCGGAGAAAAACTGTTTTTT. The V gene is TRBV12-3 or TRBV12-4, the J gene TRBJ1-4; D might be TRBD1 (5 bases). V dropped 6 bases and J dropped 8 bases, with 13 bases sitting between them. The CDR3 extends over 13 amino acids.

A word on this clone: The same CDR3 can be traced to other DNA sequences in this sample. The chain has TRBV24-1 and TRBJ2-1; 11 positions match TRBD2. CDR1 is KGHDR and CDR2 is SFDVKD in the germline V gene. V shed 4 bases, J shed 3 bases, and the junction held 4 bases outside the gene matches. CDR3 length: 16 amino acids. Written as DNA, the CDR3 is TGTGCCACCAGTGACCTGGGGACTAGCGGCTACAATGAGCAGTTCTTC. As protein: CATSDLGTSGYNEQFF.

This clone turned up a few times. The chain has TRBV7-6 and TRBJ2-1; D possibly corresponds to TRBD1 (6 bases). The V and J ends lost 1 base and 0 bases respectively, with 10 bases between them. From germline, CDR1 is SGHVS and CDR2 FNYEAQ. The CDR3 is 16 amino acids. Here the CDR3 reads CASSLEGHTSYNEQFF. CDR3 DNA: TGTGCCAGCAGCTTAGAGGGACACACCTCCTACAATGAGCAGTTCTTC. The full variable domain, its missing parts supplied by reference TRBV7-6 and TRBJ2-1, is GAGVSQSPRYKVTKRGQDVALRCDPISGHVSLYWYRQALGQGPEFLTYFNYEAQQDKSGLPNDRFSAERPEGSISTLTIQRTEQRDSAMYRCASSLEGHTSYNEQFFGPGTRLTVL.

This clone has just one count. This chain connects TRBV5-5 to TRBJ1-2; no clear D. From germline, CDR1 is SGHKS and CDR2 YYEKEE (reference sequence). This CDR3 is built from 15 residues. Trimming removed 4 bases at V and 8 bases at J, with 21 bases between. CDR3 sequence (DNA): TGTGCCAGCAGCGTTACGAGCGCGGCGCCTGGAGGCTACACCTTC. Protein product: CASSVTSAAPGGYTF.

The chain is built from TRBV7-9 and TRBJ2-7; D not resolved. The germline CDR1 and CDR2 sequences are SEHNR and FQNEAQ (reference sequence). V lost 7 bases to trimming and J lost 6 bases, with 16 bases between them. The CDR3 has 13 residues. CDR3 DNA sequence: TGTGCCAGCATCCTCTTACGCCCTAGCGAGCAGTACTTC. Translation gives CASILLRPSEQYF.

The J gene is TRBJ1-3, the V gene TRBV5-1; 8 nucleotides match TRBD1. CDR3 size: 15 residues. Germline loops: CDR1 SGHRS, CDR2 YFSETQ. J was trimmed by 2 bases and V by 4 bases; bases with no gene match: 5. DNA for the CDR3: TGCGCCAGCAGCCAGGGACAGGCGGCTGGAAACACCATATATTTT. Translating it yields CASSQGQAAGNTIYF.

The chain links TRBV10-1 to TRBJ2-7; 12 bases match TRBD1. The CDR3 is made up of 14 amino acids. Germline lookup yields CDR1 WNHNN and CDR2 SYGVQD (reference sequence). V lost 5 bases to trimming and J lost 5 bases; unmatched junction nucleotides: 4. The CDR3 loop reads CASSTGTGGHEQYF. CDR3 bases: TGCGCCAGCAGTACCGGGACAGGGGGCCACGAGCAGTACTTC.

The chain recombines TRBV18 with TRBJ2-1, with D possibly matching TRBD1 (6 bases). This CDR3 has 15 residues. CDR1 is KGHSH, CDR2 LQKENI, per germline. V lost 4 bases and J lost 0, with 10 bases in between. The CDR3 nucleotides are TGTGCCAGCTCACGGGACACCAGCTCCTACAATGAGCAGTTCTTC. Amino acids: CASSRDTSSYNEQFF. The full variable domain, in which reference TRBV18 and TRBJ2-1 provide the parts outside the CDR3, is NAGVMQNPRHLVRRRGQEARLRCSPMKGHSHVYWYRQLPEEGLKFMVYLQKENIIDESGMPKERFSAEFPKEGPSILRIQQVVRGDSAAYFCASSRDTSSYNEQFFGPGTRLTVL.

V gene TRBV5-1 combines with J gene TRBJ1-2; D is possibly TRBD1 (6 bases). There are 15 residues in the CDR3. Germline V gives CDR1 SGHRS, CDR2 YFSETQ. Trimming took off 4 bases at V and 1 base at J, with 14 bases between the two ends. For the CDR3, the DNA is TGCGCCAGCAGCCCAAAACAGGGTTTTAACTATGGCTACACCTTC. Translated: CASSPKQGFNYGYTF.

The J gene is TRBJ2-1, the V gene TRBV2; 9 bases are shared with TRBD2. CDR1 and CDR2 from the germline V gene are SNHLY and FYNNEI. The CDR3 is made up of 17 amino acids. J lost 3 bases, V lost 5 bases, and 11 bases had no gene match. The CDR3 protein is CASSPRGTSSYYNEQFF. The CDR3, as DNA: TGTGCCAGCAGTCCCCGCGGGACTAGCAGCTACTACAATGAGCAGTTCTTC.

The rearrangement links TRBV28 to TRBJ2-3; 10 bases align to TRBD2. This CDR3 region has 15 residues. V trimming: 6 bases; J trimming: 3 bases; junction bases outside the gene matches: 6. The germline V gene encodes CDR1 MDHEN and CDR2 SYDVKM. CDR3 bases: TGTGCCAGCAGACCGTTAGCGGGAGGAACAGATACGCAGTATTTT. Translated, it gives CASRPLAGGTDTQYF.